This T cell receptor (beta chain) was profiled in a study of T cell changes during pregnancy in multiple sclerosis. Data came from immunoSEQ multiplex PCR; TCRdb stores just in-frame clones and leaves some out. The sample carries 35,000 to 40,000 clones, more than 85% recorded once. This clone is a singleton in its sample. The sequences come from CD8+ T cells from peripheral blood mononuclear cells, collected in the third trimester of pregnancy. This sequence was found in a female donor with multiple sclerosis, enrolled in a pregnancy study.

The CDR3 reads CASSIGAGLRGYEQYF. The CDR3 DNA reads as TGTGCCAGTAGTATAGGGGCAGGACTCCGGGGCTACGAGCAGTACTTC. This chain links TRBV19 with TRBJ2-7; possibly TRBD2 for D (5 bases). This CDR3 region has 16 residues. The V and J ends lost 1 base and 3 bases respectively, with 16 bases between them. CDR1 and CDR2 (germline): LNHDA, SQIVND (reference sequence). The variable domain in full, completed from reference TRBV19 and TRBJ2-7, reads DGGITQSPKYLFRKEGQNVTLSCEQNLNHDAMYWYRQDPGQGLRLIYYSQIVNDFQKGDIAEGYSVSREKKESFPLTVTSAQKNPTAFYLCASSIGAGLRGYEQYFGPGTRLTVT.